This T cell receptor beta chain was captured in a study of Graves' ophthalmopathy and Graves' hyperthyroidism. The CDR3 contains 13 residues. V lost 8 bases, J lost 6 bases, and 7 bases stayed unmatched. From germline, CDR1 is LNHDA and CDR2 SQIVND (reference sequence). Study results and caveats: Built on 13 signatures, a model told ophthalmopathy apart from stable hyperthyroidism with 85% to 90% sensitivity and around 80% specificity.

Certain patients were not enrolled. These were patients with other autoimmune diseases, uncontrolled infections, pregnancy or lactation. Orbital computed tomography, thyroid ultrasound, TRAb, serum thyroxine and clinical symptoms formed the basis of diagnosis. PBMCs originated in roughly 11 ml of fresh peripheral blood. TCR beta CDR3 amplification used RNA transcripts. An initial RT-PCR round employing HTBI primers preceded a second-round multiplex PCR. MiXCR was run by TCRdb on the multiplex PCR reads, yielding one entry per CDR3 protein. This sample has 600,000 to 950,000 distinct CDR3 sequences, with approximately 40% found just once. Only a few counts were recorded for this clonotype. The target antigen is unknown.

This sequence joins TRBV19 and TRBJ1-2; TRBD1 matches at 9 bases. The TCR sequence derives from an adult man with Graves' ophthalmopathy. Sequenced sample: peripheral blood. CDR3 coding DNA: TGTGCCAGTTCGGGACAGGGATTGGATGGCTACACCTTC. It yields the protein CASSGQGLDGYTF.